This T cell receptor beta chain was found in a study of blood T cell repertoires in COVID-19. In the study overall: PBMCs, B-cell-depleted T cells, or T cells were the source of the cDNA or gDNA that made up the material.

The CDR3 contains 16 residues. With 0 bases removed from V and 0 bases from J, the gap between germline ends came to 6 bases. Germline V lookup: CDR1 MNHEY, CDR2 SVGAGI. Authors' analysis steps: Reference gene primer amplification in the assay estimated nucleated cell counts. Clones were sequenced by immunoSEQ multiplex PCR, and TCRdb holds only the in-frame ones, with some missing. For V, J and clone size, that table is used; D and trimming come from the DNA. The table has 180,000 or so clones, about 76% seen once. This chain connects TRBV6-5 to TRBJ1-6; D unresolved. The clonotype originates from a woman between 50 and 59 years old with active or convalescent COVID-19. Sequenced input: peripheral blood. CDR3 in DNA: TGTGCCAGCAGTTACTCCACGAGCTCCTATAATTCACCCCTCCACTTT. Amino acid sequence: CASSYSTSSYNSPLHF.